The rows below give T cell receptor beta chains drawn from one sample of a study of T cells in narcolepsy. Profiling relied on immunoSEQ multiplex PCR, and the TCRdb table lists in-frame clones only, not all of them. The sample has 30,000 to 40,000 clones; about 90% are singletons. Sequencing was performed on CD45RA- memory CD4+ T cells from PBMCs. These receptors were taken from a human donor with narcolepsy. CDR3s include the opening cysteine and the closing phenylalanine or tryptophan. A D gene is named only where the DNA matches it firmly. Not every row has a clone size; where given, it reads once, few, many or a size class.

>.|TRBJ2-7|once|TRBV2
CASSGGSPSYEQYF
TGTGCCAGCAGTGGAGGAAGCCCCTCCTACGAGCAGTACTTC
>.|TRBJ2-5|.|TRBV29-1
CSVVRGGQETQYF
TGCAGCGTTGTACGTGGGGGCCAAGAGACCCAGTACTTC
>.|TRBJ2-1|.|TRBV7-3
CASSLQSAFYNEQFF
TGTGCCAGCAGCTTACAAAGCGCCTTCTACAATGAGCAGTTCTTC
>TRBD1|TRBJ2-5|.|TRBV28
CASSFPGGPETQYF
TGTGCCAGCAGTTTCCCAGGGGGCCCAGAGACCCAGTACTTC
>.|TRBJ2-2|.|TRBV7-7
CASSTGGSGELFF
TGTGCCAGCAGCACGGGGGGCTCCGGGGAGCTGTTTTTT
>.|TRBJ1-5|.|TRBV27
CASRTYRDQPQHF
TGTGCCAGCAGAACTTACAGGGATCAGCCCCAGCATTTT
>TRBD2|TRBJ2-3|.|TRBV28
CASSRGLAGGTDTQYF
TGTGCCAGCAGTCGCGGACTAGCGGGAGGAACAGATACGCAGTATTTT
>TRBD1|TRBJ2-7|.|TRBV5-5
CASSQGGQGTYEQYF
TGTGCCAGCAGCCAGGGGGGACAGGGAACCTACGAGCAGTACTTC
>.|TRBJ2-3|once|TRBV18
CASSRRESTDTQYF
TGTGCCAGCTCAAGACGGGAGAGCACAGATACGCAGTATTTT
>.|TRBJ1-4|.|TRBV4-2
CASSRGVGDIANEKLFF
TGTGCCAGCAGCCGAGGGGTGGGGGACATAGCTAATGAAAAACTGTTTTTT
>.|TRBJ1-2|once|TRBV11-2
CASSQTAASRKTYGYTF
TGTGCCAGCAGCCAAACAGCAGCAAGCAGAAAGACCTATGGCTACACCTTC
>TRBD2|TRBJ2-7|.|TRBV29-1
CSVKWGGTSYEQYF
TGCAGCGTTAAGTGGGGGGGTACTTCCTACGAGCAGTACTTC
>TRBD1|TRBJ2-5|.|TRBV6-5
CASSYADRAGETQYF
TGTGCCAGCAGTTATGCGGACAGGGCGGGGGAGACCCAGTACTTC
>TRBD2|TRBJ2-2|.|TRBV2
CASARGGGGELFF
TGTGCCAGCGCGCGGGGGGGCGGCGGGGAGCTGTTTTTT
>.|TRBJ1-1|.|TRBV27
CASSFQGHTEAFF
TGTGCCAGCAGTTTCCAGGGTCACACTGAAGCTTTCTTT
>TRBD2|TRBJ2-7|.|TRBV6-1
CASSDIGLAQREQYF
TGTGCCAGCAGTGATATCGGACTAGCGCAGCGAGAGCAGTACTTC
>.|TRBJ1-2|.|TRBV7-2
CASSPRPGAGGYTF
TGTGCCAGCAGCCCCCGACCGGGGGCGGGAGGCTACACCTTC
>.|TRBJ1-2|once|TRBV28
CASSSVPRGYTF
TGTGCCAGCAGCTCCGTCCCTCGGGGCTACACCTTC
>.|TRBJ2-7|.|TRBV28
CASSLRRVAYEQYF
TGTGCCAGCAGTTTACGCCGGGTCGCCTACGAGCAGTACTTC
>.|TRBJ2-4|.|TRBV19
CASADNNPGPLRIQYF
TGTGCCAGCGCAGATAATAACCCGGGACCCCTTCGGATTCAGTACTTC
>.|TRBJ1-5|.|TRBV10-3
CAISESLGGQPQHF
TGTGCCATCAGTGAGTCTTTAGGAGGTCAGCCCCAGCATTTT
>TRBD2|TRBJ2-5|once|TRBV14
CASSQGLGRAEETQYF
TGTGCCAGCAGCCAAGGGCTCGGGAGGGCAGAAGAGACCCAGTACTTC
>.|TRBJ1-6|.|TRBV15
CATSRAGASSPLHF
TGTGCCACCAGCAGAGCCGGGGCGTCTTCACCCCTCCACTTT